A single T cell receptor beta chain is shown here with its context. With 3 bases clipped from V and 4 bases from J, the junction kept 3 bases outside the gene matches. Germline assignment: CDR1 SEHNR and CDR2 FQNEAQ (reference sequence). The CDR3 length is 14 residues. The sample originates from a study of blood T cell repertoires in COVID-19. Produced via immunoSEQ multiplex PCR; TCRdb's table is partial and in-frame only. The sample has 200,000 to 250,000 clones; 85% to 90% are singletons. This receptor was identified in a man aged 30-40 years who had been exposed to COVID-19. The chain links TRBV7-9 to TRBJ2-5; 9 positions agree with TRBD2. Sequencing input: PBMCs or T cells enriched from blood (not recorded which). CDR3 DNA: TGTGCCAGCAGCTTCGGCGGGGGGGGAGAGACCCAGTACTTC. Its protein product is CASSFGGGGETQYF.